This paragraph reports one TCR beta chain. Its cognate antigen is unknown. Patients all relapsed after autologous stem cell transplantation, and there was variation in brentuximab vedotin exposure. Thawed PBMCs were the source of CD4+ T cells, purified by magnetic negative selection. The CDR3 is 16 residues long. Germline loops: CDR1 SGHRS, CDR2 YFSETQ. V was clipped by 0 bases and J by 5 bases; unmatched bases: 9. These data originate in a study of PD-1 blockade in classical Hodgkin lymphoma. Regarding the study as a whole: The baseline diversity of complete responders showed similarity to that of newly diagnosed patients. Patients with an early start, nivolumab under 1 year after ASCT, were excluded.

Sequencing used immunoSEQ multiplex PCR; TCRdb keeps in-frame clones, though not all of them. Found here are 25,000 to 35,000 clones, 85% to 90% of them singletons; the top ten hold roughly 2.2%. The sequence came from a human donor with classical Hodgkin lymphoma. The specimen was CD4+ T cells from blood, collected at baseline. This chain uses TRBV5-1 with TRBJ2-5; 8 bases align to TRBD2. CDR3 bases: TGCGCCAGCAGCTTGGTCGGGAGGGCCTCTGAGGAGACCCAGTACTTC. This sequence encodes CASSLVGRASEETQYF.